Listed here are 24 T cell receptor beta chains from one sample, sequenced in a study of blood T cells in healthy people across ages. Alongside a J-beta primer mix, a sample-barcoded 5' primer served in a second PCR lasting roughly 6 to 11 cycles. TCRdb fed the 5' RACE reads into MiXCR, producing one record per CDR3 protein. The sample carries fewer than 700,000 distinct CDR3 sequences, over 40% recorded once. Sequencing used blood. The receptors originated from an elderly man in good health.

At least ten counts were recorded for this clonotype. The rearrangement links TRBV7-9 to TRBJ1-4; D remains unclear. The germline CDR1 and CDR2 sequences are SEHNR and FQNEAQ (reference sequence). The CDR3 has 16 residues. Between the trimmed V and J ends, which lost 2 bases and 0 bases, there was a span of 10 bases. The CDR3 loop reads CASSLRATATNEKLFF. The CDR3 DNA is TGTGCCAGCAGCTTACGGGCGACTGCAACTAATGAAAAACTGTTTTTT.

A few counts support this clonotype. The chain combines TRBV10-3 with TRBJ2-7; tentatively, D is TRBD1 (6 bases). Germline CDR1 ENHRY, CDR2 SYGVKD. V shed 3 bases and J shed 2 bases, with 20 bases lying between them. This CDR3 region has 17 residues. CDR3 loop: CAISDIKQGSGTYEQYF. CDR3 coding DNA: TGTGCCATCAGTGATATAAAACAGGGATCCGGCACCTACGAGCAGTACTTC.

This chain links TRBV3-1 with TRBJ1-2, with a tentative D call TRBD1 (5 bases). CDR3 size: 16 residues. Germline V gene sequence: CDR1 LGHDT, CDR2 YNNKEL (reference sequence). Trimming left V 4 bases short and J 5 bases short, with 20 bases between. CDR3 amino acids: CASSRNRDVPLYGYTF. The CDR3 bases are TGTGCCAGCAGCCGCAACCGGGACGTCCCTCTATATGGCTACACCTTC. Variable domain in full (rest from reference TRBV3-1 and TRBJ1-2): DTAVSQTPKYLVTQMGNDKSIKCEQNLGHDTMYWYKQDSKKFLKIMFSYNNKELIINETVPNRFSPKSPDKAHLNLHINSLELGDSAVYFCASSRNRDVPLYGYTFGSGTRLTVV.

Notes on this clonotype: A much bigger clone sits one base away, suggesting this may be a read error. CDR3 loop: CTSSFRVAGGDTQYF. The DNA of the CDR3 is TGTACCAGCAGCTTCCGCGTAGCGGGAGGCGATACGCAGTATTTT. The chain uses TRBV5-5 and TRBJ2-3; TRBD2 aligns across 10 bases. Germline V lookup: CDR1 SGHKS, CDR2 YYEKEE (reference sequence). CDR3 size: 15 residues.

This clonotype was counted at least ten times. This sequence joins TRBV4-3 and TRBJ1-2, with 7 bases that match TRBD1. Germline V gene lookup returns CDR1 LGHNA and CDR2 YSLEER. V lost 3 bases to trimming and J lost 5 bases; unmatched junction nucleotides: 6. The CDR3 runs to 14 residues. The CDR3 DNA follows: TGCGCCAGCAGCCAGGCAGGGGGTCTTTATGGCTACACCTTC. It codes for CASSQAGGLYGYTF.

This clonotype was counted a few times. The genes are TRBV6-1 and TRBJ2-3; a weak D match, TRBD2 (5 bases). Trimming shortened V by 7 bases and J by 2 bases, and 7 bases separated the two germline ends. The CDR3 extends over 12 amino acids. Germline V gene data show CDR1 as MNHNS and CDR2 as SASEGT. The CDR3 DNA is TGTGCCAGCAAGGACTTCACAGATACGCAGTATTTT. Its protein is CASKDFTDTQYF.

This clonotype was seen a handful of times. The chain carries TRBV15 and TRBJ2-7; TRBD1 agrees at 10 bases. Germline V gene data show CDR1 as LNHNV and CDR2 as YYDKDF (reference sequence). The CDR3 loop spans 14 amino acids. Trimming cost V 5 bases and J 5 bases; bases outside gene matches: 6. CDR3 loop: CATSPRDRGDEQYF. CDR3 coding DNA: TGTGCCACCAGCCCCCGGGACAGGGGAGACGAGCAGTACTTC.

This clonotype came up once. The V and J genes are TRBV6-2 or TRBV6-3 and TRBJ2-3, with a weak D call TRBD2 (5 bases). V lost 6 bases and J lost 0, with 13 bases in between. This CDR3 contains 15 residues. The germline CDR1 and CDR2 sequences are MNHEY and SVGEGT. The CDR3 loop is CASSPSRVSTDTQYF. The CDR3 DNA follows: TGTGCCAGCAGCCCCTCGCGGGTTAGCACAGATACGCAGTATTTT.

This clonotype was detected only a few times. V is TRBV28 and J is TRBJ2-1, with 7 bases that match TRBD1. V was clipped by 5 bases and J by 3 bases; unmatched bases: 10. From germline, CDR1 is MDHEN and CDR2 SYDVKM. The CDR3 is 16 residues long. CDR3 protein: CASSATGVGNYNEQFF. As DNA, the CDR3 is TGTGCCAGCAGTGCCACAGGGGTAGGGAACTACAATGAGCAGTTCTTC.

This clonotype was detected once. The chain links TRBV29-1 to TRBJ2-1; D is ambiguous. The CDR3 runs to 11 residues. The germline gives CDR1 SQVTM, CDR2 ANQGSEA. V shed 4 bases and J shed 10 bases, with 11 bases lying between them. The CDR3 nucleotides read TGCAGCGTTGGAGTGGATGTCGAGCAGTTCTTC. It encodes CSVGVDVEQFF.

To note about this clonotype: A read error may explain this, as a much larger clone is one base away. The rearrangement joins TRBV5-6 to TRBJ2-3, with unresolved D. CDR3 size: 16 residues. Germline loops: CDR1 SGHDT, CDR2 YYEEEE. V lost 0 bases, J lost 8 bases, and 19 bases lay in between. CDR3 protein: CASSLGPPSESGTQYF. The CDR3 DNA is TGTGCCAGCAGCTTGGGCCCTCCGAGTGAGTCAGGTACGCAGTATTTT. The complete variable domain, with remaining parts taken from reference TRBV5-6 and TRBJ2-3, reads DAGVTQSPTHLIKTRGQQVTLRCSPKSGHDTVSWYQQALGQGPQFIFQYYEEEERQRGNFPDRFSGHQFPNYSSELNVNALLLGDSALYLCASSLGPPSESGTQYFGPGTRLTVL.

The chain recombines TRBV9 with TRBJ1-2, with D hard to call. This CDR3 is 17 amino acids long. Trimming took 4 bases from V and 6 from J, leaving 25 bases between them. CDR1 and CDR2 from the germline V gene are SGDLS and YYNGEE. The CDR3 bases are TGTGCCAGCAGCTTTGCAACAAGACCCGGTATAAGCGATGGCTACACCTTC. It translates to CASSFATRPGISDGYTF.

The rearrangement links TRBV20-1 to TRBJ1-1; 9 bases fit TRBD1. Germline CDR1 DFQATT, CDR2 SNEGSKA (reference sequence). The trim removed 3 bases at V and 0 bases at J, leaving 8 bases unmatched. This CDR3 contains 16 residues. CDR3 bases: TGCAGTGCTAGCAATCTCCGGGACAGGGTGAACACTGAAGCTTTCTTT. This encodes CSASNLRDRVNTEAFF.

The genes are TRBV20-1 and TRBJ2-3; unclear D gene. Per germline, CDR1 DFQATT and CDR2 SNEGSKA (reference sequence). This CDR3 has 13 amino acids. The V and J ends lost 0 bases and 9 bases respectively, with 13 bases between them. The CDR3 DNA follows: TGCAGTGCTAGAGATCCCTATAGGAACACGCAGTATTTT. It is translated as CSARDPYRNTQYF.

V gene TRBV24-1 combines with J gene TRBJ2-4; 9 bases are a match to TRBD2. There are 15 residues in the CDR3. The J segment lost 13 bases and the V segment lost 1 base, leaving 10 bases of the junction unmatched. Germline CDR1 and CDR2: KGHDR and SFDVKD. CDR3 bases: TGTGCCACCAGTGATTTCGTGAGCGGGAGGCGGGAGCAGTACTTC. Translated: CATSDFVSGRREQYF.

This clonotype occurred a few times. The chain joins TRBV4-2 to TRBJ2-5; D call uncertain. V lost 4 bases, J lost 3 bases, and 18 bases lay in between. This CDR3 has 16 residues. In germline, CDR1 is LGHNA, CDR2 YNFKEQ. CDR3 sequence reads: CASSPASGSEEETQYF. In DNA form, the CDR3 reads TGTGCCAGCAGCCCGGCGTCCGGGTCCGAAGAAGAGACCCAGTACTTC.

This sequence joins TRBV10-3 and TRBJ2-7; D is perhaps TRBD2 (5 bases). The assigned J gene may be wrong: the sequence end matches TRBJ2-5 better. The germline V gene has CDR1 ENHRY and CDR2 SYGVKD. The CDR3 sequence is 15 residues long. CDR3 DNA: TGTGCCATCAGTGAGTCATCCGGGGTGGCGGAGACCCAGTACTTC. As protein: CAISESSGVAETQYF.

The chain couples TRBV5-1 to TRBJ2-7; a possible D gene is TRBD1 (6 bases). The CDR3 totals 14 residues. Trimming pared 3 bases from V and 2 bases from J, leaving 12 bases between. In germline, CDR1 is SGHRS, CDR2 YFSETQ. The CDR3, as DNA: TGCGCCAGCAGCTCGGACAGATACGCCTACGAGCAGTACTTC. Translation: CASSSDRYAYEQYF. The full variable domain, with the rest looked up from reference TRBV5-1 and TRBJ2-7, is KAGVTQTPRYLIKTRGQQVTLSCSPISGHRSVSWYQQTPGQGLQFLFEYFSETQRNKGNFPGRFSGRQFSNSRSEMNVSTLELGDSALYLCASSSDRYAYEQYFGPGTRLTVT.

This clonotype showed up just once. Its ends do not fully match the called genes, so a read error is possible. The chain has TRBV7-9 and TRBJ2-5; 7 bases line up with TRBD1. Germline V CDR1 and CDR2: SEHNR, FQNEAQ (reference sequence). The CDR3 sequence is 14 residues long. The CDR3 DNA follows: TGTGCCCGCAGCCGACCACAGGGGAGAGAGACCCAGTACTTC. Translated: CARSRPQGRETQYF.

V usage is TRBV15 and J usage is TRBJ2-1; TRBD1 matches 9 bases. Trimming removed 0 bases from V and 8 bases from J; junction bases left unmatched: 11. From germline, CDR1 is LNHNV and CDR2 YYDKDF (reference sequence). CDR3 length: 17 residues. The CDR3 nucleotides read TGTGCCACCAGCAGAGATGATCGGGGGACAGGGCCCGATGAGCAGTTCTTC. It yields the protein CATSRDDRGTGPDEQFF. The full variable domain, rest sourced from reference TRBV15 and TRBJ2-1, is DAMVIQNPRYQVTQFGKPVTLSCSQTLNHNVMYWYQQKSSQAPKLLFHYYDKDFNNEADTPDNFQSRRPNTSFCFLDIRSPGLGDTAMYLCATSRDDRGTGPDEQFFGPGTRLTVL.

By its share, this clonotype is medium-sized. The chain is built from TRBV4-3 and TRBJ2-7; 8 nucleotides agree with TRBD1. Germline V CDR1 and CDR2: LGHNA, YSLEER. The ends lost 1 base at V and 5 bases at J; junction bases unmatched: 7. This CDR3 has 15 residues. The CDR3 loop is CASSQVGRGLNEQYF. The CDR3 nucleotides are TGCGCCAGCAGCCAAGTCGGCAGGGGGCTCAACGAGCAGTACTTC.

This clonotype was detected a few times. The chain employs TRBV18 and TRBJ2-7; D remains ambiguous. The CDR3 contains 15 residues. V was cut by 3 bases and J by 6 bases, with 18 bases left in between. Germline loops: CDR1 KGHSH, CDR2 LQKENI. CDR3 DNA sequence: TGTGCCAGCTCACCCCAGGTGGGCGGCGAGAGCGAGCAGTACTTC. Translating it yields CASSPQVGGESEQYF.

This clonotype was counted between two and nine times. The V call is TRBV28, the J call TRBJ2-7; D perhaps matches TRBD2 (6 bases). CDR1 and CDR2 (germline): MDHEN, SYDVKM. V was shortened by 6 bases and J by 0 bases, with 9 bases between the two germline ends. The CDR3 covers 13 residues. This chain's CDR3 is CASRIAVSYEQYF. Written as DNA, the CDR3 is TGTGCCAGCAGGATAGCGGTCTCCTACGAGCAGTACTTC.

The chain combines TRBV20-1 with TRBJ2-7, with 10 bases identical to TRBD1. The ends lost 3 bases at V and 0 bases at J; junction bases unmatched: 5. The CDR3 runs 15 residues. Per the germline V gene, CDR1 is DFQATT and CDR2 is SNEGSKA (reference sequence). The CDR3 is CSARRGQGSSYEQYF. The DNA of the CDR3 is TGCAGTGCTAGGCGGGGACAGGGGAGCTCCTACGAGCAGTACTTC.